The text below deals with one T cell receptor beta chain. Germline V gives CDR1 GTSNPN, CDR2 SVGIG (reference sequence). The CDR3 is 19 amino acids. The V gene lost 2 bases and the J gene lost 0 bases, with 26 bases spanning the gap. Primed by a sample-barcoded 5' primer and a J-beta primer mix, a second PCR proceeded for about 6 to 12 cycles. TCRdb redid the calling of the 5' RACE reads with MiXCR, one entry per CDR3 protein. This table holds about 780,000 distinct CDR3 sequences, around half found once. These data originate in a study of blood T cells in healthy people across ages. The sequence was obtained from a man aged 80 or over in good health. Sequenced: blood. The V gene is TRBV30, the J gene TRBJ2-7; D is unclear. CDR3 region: CAWSLHGMLGRSSSYEQYF. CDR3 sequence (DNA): TGTGCCTGGAGTTTACACGGTATGTTGGGCAGGTCGAGCTCCTACGAGCAGTACTTC.